This TCR beta chain comes out of a study of T cell changes during pregnancy in multiple sclerosis. This clone was counted only a few times. The germline gives CDR1 WSHSY, CDR2 SAAADI. The junction had 17 bases not matched to a gene; V was cut back by 10 bases and J by 7 bases. The CDR3 covers 16 residues. Assay used: immunoSEQ multiplex PCR; TCRdb lists only in-frame clones, some missing. The data contain 80,000 to 130,000 clones, just over 90% of them singletons. The clonotype originates from a female donor with multiple sclerosis, enrolled in a pregnancy study. V gene TRBV10-2 combines with J gene TRBJ2-2; 8 bases match TRBD1. Here the sequenced sample was peripheral blood, taken in the second trimester of pregnancy. The CDR3 nucleotides read TGCGCCACCCTAAGGTCCGTAGGACAGGGAGGCGGGGAGCTGTTTTTT. Its translation: CATLRSVGQGGGELFF.